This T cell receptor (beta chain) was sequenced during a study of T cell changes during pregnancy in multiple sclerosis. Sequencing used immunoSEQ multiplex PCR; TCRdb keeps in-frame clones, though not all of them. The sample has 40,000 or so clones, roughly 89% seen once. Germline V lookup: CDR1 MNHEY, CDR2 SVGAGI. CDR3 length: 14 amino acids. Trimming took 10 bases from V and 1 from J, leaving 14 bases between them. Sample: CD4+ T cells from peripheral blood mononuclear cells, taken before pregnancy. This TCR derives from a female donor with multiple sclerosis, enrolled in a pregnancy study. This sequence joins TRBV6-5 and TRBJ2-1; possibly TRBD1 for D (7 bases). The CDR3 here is CATRQGGSYNEQFF. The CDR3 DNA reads TGTGCCACCCGGCAGGGGGGATCCTACAATGAGCAGTTCTTC.